The source of this T cell receptor beta chain is a study of cytomegalovirus exposure and HLA in healthy donors. Overall study results and limits: Three chains linked to CMV were shown in vitro to be specific for CMV antigens.

This CDR3 contains 15 residues. Looked up from germline, CDR1 is SGHNT and CDR2 is YYREEE (reference sequence). V lost 2 bases and J lost 5, with 13 bases in between. This clone was found once. Its antigen is still unknown. Clones were sequenced by immunoSEQ multiplex PCR, and TCRdb holds only the in-frame ones, with some missing. There are some 310,000 clones in the sample; nearly 90% occur only once, and roughly 0.96% lies in the top ten. The chain links TRBV5-4 to TRBJ2-2; maybe TRBD2 (5 bases). Sequencing was done on a sample of PBMCs. The TCR was taken from a man aged 25 to 40 in good health and CMV-seronegative. Here the CDR3 DNA reads TGTGCCAGCAGCTTATCCGGGATTTGGACCGGGGAGCTGTTTTTT. This gives the protein CASSLSGIWTGELFF.